This T cell receptor (beta chain) was recovered during a study of shared clonotypes between healthy human individuals. Trimming shortened V by 1 base and J by 8 bases, and 11 bases separated the two germline ends. The CDR3 is made up of 14 amino acids. Germline V gene lookup returns CDR1 SGHVS and CDR2 FQNEAQ. Regarding the study as a whole: Read depth was anticipated to influence clonotype sharing among donors.

Remarks on this clone: What it binds is unknown.

Clones were read by immunoSEQ multiplex PCR, and TCRdb kept only the in-frame ones, dropping some. Here the sample spans more than 1.2 million clones, approximately 98.5% being singletons. This clonotype was sampled from a man under 40 in good health. The chain recombines TRBV7-8 with TRBJ1-4; D is uncertain. Sequenced input: naive CD4+ T cells sorted from blood. Subset denoted: CD45RA+ positively selected. The CDR3: CASSLGWVGEKLFF. CDR3 DNA sequence: TGTGCCAGCAGCTTAGGGTGGGTTGGGGAAAAACTGTTTTTT.